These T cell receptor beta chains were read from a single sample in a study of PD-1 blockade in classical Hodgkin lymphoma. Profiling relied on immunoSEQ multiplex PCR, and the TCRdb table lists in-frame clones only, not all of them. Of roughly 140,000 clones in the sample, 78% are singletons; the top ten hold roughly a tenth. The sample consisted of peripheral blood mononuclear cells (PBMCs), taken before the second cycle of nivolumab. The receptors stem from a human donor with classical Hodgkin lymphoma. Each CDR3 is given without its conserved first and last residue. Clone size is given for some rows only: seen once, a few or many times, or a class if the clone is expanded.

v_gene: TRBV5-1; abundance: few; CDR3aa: ASSLDTSVGTQY
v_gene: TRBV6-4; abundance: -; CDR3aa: ASSDGEFLEQF
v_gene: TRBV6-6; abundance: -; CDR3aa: ASRATGLHEQF
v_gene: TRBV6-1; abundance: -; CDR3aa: ASGTGGMYEKLF
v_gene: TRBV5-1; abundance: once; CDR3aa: ASSPLAGPSTDTQY
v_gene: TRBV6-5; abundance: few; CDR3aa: ASSYSTSTNEKLF
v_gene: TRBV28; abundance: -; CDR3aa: ASSSPAGGSNEQY
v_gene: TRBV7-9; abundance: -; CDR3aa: ASSLVQEIGEF
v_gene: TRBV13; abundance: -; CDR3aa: ASSSRGGSYEQY
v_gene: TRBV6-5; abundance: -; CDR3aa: ASSYSLATTDTQY
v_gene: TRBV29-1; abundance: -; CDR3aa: SVAGQGGYYGYT
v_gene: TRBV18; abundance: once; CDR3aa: ASSPGQPNEKLF
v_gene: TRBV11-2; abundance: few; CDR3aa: ASSSTGGFTYEQY
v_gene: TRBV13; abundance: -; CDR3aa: ASSLRGSGYEQY
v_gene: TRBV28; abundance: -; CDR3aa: ASSENLGQGAFGYT
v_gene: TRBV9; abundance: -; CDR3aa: ASSFGPDGNTGELF